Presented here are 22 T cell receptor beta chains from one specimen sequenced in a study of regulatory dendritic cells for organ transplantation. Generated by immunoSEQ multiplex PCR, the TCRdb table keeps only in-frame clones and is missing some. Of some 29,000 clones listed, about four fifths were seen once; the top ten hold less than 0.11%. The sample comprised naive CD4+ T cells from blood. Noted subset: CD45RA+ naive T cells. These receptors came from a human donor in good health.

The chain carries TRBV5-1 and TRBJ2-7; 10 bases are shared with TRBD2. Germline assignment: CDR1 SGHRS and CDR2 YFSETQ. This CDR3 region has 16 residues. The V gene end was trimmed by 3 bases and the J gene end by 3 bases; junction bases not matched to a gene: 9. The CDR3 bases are TGCGCCAGCAGCTGGAGCGGGGGGGGAGTTGGCTACGAGCAGTACTTC. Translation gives CASSWSGGGVGYEQYF.

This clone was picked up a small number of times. For the CDR3, the DNA is TGTGCCAGCAGCTTAGCCTCGAGCTCCTATAATTCACCCCTCCACTTT. Encoded protein: CASSLASSSYNSPLHF. V usage is TRBV7-2 and J usage is TRBJ1-6; no firm D call. CDR1 and CDR2 from the germline V gene are SGHTA and FQGNSA. V was cut by 0 bases and J by 0 bases, with 6 bases left in between. The CDR3 is 16 amino acids.

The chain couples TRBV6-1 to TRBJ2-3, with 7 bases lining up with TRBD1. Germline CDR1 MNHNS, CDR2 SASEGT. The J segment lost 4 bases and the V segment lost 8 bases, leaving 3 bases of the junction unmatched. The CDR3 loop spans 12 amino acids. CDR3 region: CASEGAPDTQYF. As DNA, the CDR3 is TGTGCCAGCGAGGGGGCCCCAGATACGCAGTATTTT.

The CDR3 DNA follows: TGCGCCAGCAGCGGGGACAGGGCTGGAAACACCATATATTTT. Protein sequence: CASSGDRAGNTIYF. The chain uses TRBV4-1 and TRBJ1-3, with 9 bases identical to TRBD1. The CDR3 is made up of 14 amino acids. J lost 2 bases, V lost 5 bases, and 1 base had no gene match. The V gene's germline CDR1 is MGHRA and CDR2 YSYEKL.

The CDR3 nucleotides read TGTGCCAGCAGCCAAGAGGCTAGAGGAGGAGAGACCCAGTACTTC. It translates to CASSQEARGGETQYF. This chain connects TRBV4-2 to TRBJ2-5, with D perhaps TRBD2 (5 bases). The CDR3 has 15 residues. V dropped 0 bases and J dropped 4 bases, with 12 bases sitting between them. CDR1 is LGHNA and CDR2 is YNFKEQ in the germline V gene.

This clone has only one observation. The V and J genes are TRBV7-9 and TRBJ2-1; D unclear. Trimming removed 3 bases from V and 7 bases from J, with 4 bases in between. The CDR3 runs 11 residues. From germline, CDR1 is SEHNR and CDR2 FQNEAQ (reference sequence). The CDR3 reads CASSFLNEQFF. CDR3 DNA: TGTGCCAGCAGCTTCCTTAATGAGCAGTTCTTC.

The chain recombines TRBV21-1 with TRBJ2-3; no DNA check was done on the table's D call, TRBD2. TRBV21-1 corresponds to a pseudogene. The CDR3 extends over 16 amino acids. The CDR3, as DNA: TGTGCCAGCAGCAAGACTAGCGGGGGGAGCACAGATACGCAGTATTTT. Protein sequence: CASSKTSGGSTDTQYF.

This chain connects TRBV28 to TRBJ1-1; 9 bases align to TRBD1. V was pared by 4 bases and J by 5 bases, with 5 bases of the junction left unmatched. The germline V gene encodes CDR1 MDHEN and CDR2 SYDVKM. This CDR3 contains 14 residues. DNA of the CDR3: TGTGCCAGCAGTTCGGGACAGGGTACGACTGAAGCTTTCTTT. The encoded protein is CASSSGQGTTEAFF.

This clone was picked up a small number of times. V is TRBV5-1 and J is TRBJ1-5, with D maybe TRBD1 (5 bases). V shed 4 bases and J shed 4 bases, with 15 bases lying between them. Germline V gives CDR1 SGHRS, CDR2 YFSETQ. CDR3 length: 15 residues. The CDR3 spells CASSPLPGRNQPQHF. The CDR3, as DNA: TGCGCCAGCAGCCCCCTACCAGGGCGAAATCAGCCCCAGCATTTT.

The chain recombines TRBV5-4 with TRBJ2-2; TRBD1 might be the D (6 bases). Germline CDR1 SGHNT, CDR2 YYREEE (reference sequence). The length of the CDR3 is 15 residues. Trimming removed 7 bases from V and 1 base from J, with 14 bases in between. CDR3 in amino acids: CASGKRTENTGELFF. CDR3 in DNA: TGTGCCAGCGGAAAAAGGACAGAGAACACCGGGGAGCTGTTTTTT.

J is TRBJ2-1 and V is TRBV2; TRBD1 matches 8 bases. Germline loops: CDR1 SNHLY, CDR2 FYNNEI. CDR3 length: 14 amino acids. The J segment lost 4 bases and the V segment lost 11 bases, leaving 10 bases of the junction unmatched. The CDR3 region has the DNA TGTGCCCACGTGGACAGGGCGGGTTACAATGAGCAGTTCTTC. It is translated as CAHVDRAGYNEQFF.

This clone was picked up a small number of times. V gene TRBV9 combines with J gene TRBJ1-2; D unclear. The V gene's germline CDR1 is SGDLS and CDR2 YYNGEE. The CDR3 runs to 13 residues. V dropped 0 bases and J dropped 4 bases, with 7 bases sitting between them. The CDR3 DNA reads TGTGCCAGCAGCGTAGAGGCGGGCTATGGCTACACCTTC. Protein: CASSVEAGYGYTF. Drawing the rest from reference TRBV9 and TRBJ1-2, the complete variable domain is DSGVTQTPKHLITATGQRVTLRCSPRSGDLSVYWYQQSLDQGLQFLIQYYNGEERAKGNILERFSAQQFPDLHSELNLSSLELGDSALYFCASSVEAGYGYTFGSGTRLTVV.

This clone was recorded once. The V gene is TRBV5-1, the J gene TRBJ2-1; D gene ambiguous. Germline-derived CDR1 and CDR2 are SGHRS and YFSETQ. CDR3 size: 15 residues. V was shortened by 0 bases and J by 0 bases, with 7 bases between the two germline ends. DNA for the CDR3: TGCGCCAGCAGCTTGGGAGGCCTCTCCTACAATGAGCAGTTCTTC. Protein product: CASSLGGLSYNEQFF.

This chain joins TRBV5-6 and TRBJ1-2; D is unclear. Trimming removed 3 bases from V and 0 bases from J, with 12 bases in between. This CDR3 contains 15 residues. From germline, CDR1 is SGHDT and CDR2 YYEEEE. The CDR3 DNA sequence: TGTGCCAGCAGCTCCTACAGCTTGACTAACTATGGCTACACCTTC. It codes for CASSSYSLTNYGYTF.

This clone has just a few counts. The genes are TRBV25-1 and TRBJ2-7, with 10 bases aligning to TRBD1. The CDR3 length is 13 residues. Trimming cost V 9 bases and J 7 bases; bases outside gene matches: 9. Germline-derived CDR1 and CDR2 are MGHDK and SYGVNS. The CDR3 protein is CASQTGTGEEQYF. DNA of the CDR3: TGTGCCAGTCAAACCGGGACAGGGGAAGAGCAGTACTTC.

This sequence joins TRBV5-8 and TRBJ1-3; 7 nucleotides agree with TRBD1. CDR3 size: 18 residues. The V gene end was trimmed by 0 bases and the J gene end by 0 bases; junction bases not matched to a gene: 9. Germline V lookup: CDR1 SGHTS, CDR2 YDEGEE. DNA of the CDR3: TGTGCCAGCAGCTTGGGGGTTGGACAGGCTTTCTCTGGAAACACCATATATTTT. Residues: CASSLGVGQAFSGNTIYF.

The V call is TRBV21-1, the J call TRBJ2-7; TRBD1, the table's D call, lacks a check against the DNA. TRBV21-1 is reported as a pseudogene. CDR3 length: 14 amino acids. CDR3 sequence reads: CASSKENRVGEQYF. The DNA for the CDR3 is TGTGCCAGCAGCAAAGAAAACAGGGTGGGCGAGCAGTACTTC.

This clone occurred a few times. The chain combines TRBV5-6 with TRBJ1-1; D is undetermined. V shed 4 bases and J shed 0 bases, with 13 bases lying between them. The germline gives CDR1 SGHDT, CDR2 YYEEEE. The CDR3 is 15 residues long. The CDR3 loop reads CASSHKTPLNTEAFF. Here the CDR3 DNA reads TGTGCCAGCAGCCACAAGACACCACTGAACACTGAAGCTTTCTTT.

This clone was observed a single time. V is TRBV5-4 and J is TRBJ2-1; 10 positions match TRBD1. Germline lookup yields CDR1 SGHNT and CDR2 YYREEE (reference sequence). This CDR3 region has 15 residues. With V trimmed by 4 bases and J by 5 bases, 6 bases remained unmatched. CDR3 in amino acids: CASSPGTGANNEQFF. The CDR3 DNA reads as TGTGCCAGCAGCCCAGGGACAGGGGCGAACAATGAGCAGTTCTTC.

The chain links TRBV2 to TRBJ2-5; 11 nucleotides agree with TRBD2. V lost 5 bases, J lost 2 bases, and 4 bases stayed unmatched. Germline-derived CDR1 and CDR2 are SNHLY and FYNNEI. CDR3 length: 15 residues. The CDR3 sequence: CASSSTSGVQETQYF. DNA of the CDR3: TGTGCCAGCAGTTCGACTAGCGGGGTTCAAGAGACCCAGTACTTC. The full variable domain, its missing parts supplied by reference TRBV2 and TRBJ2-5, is EPEVTQTPSHQVTQMGQEVILRCVPISNHLYFYWYRQILGQKVEFLVSFYNNEISEKSEIFDDQFSVERPDGSNFTLKIRSTKLEDSAMYFCASSSTSGVQETQYFGPGTRLLVL.

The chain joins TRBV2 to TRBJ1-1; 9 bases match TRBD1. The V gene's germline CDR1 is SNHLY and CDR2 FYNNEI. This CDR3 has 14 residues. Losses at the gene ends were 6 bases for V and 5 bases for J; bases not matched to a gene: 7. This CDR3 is CASRRTGESTEAFF. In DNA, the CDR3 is TGTGCCAGCAGGAGGACAGGGGAGTCGACTGAAGCTTTCTTT.

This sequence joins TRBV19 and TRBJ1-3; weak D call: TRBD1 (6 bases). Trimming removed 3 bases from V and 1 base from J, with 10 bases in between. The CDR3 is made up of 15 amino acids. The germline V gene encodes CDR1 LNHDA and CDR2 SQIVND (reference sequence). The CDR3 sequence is CASSIEQGSGNTIYF. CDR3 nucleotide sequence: TGTGCCAGTAGTATTGAACAGGGTTCTGGAAACACCATATATTTT. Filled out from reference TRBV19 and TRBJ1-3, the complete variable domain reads DGGITQSPKYLFRKEGQNVTLSCEQNLNHDAMYWYRQDPGQGLRLIYYSQIVNDFQKGDIAEGYSVSREKKESFPLTVTSAQKNPTAFYLCASSIEQGSGNTIYFGEGSWLTVV.